Listed below are T cell receptor beta chains from one sample, sequenced in a study of OX40 agonist ivuxolimab in advanced cancers. This table comes from immunoSEQ multiplex PCR, and its TCRdb copy is limited to in-frame clones, with some not included. Found here are about 94,000 clones, 92% of them singletons; the top ten hold less than 3.5%. This material consisted of CD4+ or CD8+ T cells sorted from blood, taken in a trial of the OX40 agonist ivuxolimab. These receptors all stem from an adult with an advanced solid tumor such as melanoma, head and neck, liver or kidney cancer. Both conserved end residues are part of each CDR3. D genes are given only for firm matches. Size is omitted from some rows. Given values are once, few, many or a class for expanded clones.

D gene	V gene	clone size	J gene	CDR3 protein	CDR3 DNA
TRBD1	TRBV27	.	TRBJ1-1	CASSPGGTEAFF	TGTGCCAGCAGTCCAGGGGGCACTGAAGCTTTCTTT
.	TRBV6-1	.	TRBJ2-1	CASSDFTNTRTYNEQFF	TGTGCCAGCAGTGACTTCACCAATACCCGAACCTACAATGAGCAGTTCTTC
TRBD1	TRBV30	.	TRBJ2-7	CAWTDRGPHEQYF	TGTGCCTGGACGGACAGGGGGCCACACGAGCAGTACTTC
.	TRBV29-1	.	TRBJ2-3	CSVEFTDTQYF	TGCAGCGTGGAGTTCACAGATACGCAGTATTTT
TRBD1	TRBV5-6	.	TRBJ1-2	CASRQINTGVYGYTF	TGTGCCAGCAGGCAGATAAACACAGGGGTCTATGGCTACACCTTC
.	TRBV7-9	.	TRBJ2-1	CASSFGTDEQFF	TGTGCCAGCAGCTTCGGGACTGATGAGCAGTTCTTC
.	TRBV30	.	TRBJ2-7	CAWSVDGPRNEQYF	TGTGCCTGGAGTGTCGATGGACCAAGGAACGAGCAGTACTTC
.	TRBV4-1	once	TRBJ1-1	CASSQEFARQPNREAFF	TGCGCCAGCAGCCAAGAGTTCGCCCGACAGCCTAATCGTGAAGCTTTCTTT
TRBD1	TRBV10-3	once	TRBJ1-1	CAISPTGGEAFF	TGTGCCATCAGCCCGACAGGGGGAGAAGCTTTCTTT
TRBD1	TRBV27	.	TRBJ1-1	CASSLTTGVNTEAFF	TGTGCCAGCAGTTTGACGACAGGGGTGAACACTGAAGCTTTCTTT
TRBD1	TRBV5-8	.	TRBJ2-5	CASSFYLIQGAIRETQYF	TGTGCCAGCAGCTTCTATCTTATTCAGGGGGCAATACGAGAGACCCAGTACTTC
.	TRBV27	.	TRBJ1-1	CASRRGGSTEAFF	TGTGCCAGCAGAAGGGGGGGAAGCACTGAAGCTTTCTTT
.	TRBV12-5	.	TRBJ2-3	CASGPGQRADTQYF	TGTGCTAGTGGTCCCGGACAAAGGGCAGATACGCAGTATTTT
.	TRBV7-8	.	TRBJ1-5	CASSLDGGVTQPQHF	TGTGCCAGCAGCTTAGACGGAGGGGTCACTCAGCCCCAGCATTTT
TRBD2	TRBV29-1	.	TRBJ2-7	CSVAGVEDYYEQYF	TGCAGCGTAGCGGGAGTGGAGGACTACTACGAGCAGTACTTC
.	TRBV15	.	TRBJ1-1	CATREDRNTEAFF	TGTGCCACCAGAGAGGACAGGAACACTGAAGCTTTCTTT
.	TRBV20-1	.	TRBJ2-7	CSARSGREQYF	TGCAGTGCTAGGAGTGGGCGGGAGCAGTACTTC
.	TRBV14	.	TRBJ1-3	CASSARAPGNTIYF	TGTGCCAGCAGTGCCCGGGCTCCTGGAAACACCATATATTTT
.	TRBV13	.	TRBJ2-2	CASSLGQGWTGELFF	TGTGCCAGCAGCTTAGGGCAGGGGTGGACCGGGGAGCTGTTTTTT
.	TRBV29-1	.	TRBJ2-1	CSVEVYNEQFF	TGCAGCGTTGAAGTCTACAATGAGCAGTTCTTC
TRBD1	TRBV5-8	.	TRBJ2-5	CASSLGQGLETQYF	TGTGCCAGCAGCTTGGGACAGGGCTTAGAGACCCAGTACTTC
TRBD2	TRBV5-1	.	TRBJ2-7	CASSIPSGGTYEQYF	TGCGCCAGCAGCATACCTAGCGGGGGGACCTACGAGCAGTACTTC
.	TRBV7-8	once	TRBJ2-7	CASSLDPYEQYF	TGTGCCAGCAGCTTAGATCCCTACGAGCAGTACTTC
TRBD1	TRBV9	once	TRBJ2-7	CASSVGDRYEQYF	TGTGCCAGCAGCGTCGGGGACAGGTACGAGCAGTACTTC
.	TRBV15	.	TRBJ1-1	CATSRDSGSEAFF	TGTGCCACCAGCAGAGATTCGGGATCCGAAGCTTTCTTT
.	TRBV7-9	.	TRBJ1-1	CASSPTPAGTEAFF	TGTGCCAGCAGTCCTACCCCGGCTGGGACTGAAGCTTTCTTT
TRBD2	TRBV27	once	TRBJ2-3	CASSLLGLASDTQYF	TGTGCCAGCAGCCTGTTAGGACTAGCCTCGGATACGCAGTATTTT
.	TRBV9	.	TRBJ2-6	CASSPSYYGAGANVLTF	TGTGCCAGCAGCCCGTCGTATTACGGGGCCGGGGCCAACGTCCTGACTTTC
.	TRBV12-5	.	TRBJ2-2	CASAYLEGVAGELFF	TGTGCTAGTGCCTACCTCGAGGGGGTCGCCGGGGAGCTGTTTTTT
.	TRBV27	.	TRBJ2-1	CASSPPGDISINEQFF	TGTGCCAGCAGTCCGCCTGGGGACATTTCTATTAATGAGCAGTTCTTC
TRBD2	TRBV27	.	TRBJ2-7	CASSASSGSSYEQYF	TGTGCCAGCAGTGCCTCTAGCGGGAGCTCCTACGAGCAGTACTTC
.	TRBV6-5	.	TRBJ2-1	CASSYSEASYNEQFF	TGTGCCAGCAGTTACTCGGAGGCCTCCTACAATGAGCAGTTCTTC
.	TRBV6-6	.	TRBJ2-7	CASSPTQGSYEQYF	TGTGCCAGCAGCCCTACCCAGGGTTCCTACGAGCAGTACTTC
.	TRBV20-1	once	TRBJ2-7	CSASLGPEQYF	TGCAGTGCTAGTTTGGGCCCCGAGCAGTACTTC
.	TRBV29-1	.	TRBJ1-1	CSVFTGIFNPAFF	TGCAGCGTTTTTACCGGGATCTTCAACCCCGCTTTCTTT
.	TRBV27	.	TRBJ2-7	CASGSYPYEQYF	TGTGCCAGCGGGAGTTACCCCTACGAGCAGTACTTC
.	TRBV6-6	.	TRBJ1-5	CASRFEQGSQPQHF	TGTGCCAGCAGATTCGAACAGGGAAGTCAGCCCCAGCATTTT
TRBD2	TRBV6-5	once	TRBJ2-7	CASSSGTLGGYEQYF	TGTGCCAGCAGTTCAGGGACGTTGGGAGGGTACGAGCAGTACTTC
.	TRBV29-1	.	TRBJ2-2	CSVVNGELFF	TGCAGCGTTGTTAACGGGGAGCTGTTTTTT
.	TRBV11-2	.	TRBJ2-7	CASSLIAGAYEQYF	TGTGCCAGCAGCTTAATCGCAGGGGCCTACGAGCAGTACTTC
TRBD2	TRBV9	once	TRBJ2-1	CASSGHSGSTYNEQFF	TGTGCCAGCAGCGGACACAGCGGGAGCACCTACAATGAGCAGTTCTTC
.	TRBV11-2	.	TRBJ2-7	CASSLGDSGYYEQYF	TGTGCCAGCAGCTTAGGGGACTCCGGGTACTACGAGCAGTACTTC
TRBD1	TRBV5-1	.	TRBJ1-2	CASSPGTEPDGYTF	TGCGCCAGCAGCCCAGGGACAGAACCAGATGGCTACACCTTC
.	TRBV7-2	once	TRBJ1-5	CASSLAGVDQPQHF	TGTGCCAGCAGCTTAGCAGGGGTTGACCAGCCCCAGCATTTT
.	TRBV2	.	TRBJ2-1	CASSVTGKMDSDEQFF	TGTGCCAGCAGTGTTACAGGGAAGATGGACTCAGATGAGCAGTTCTTC
.	TRBV9	once	TRBJ1-2	CASSPGGAGDYGYTF	TGTGCCAGCAGCCCCGGAGGGGCGGGAGACTATGGCTACACCTTC
.	TRBV21-1	.	TRBJ2-7	CASSMPQHAYEQYF	TGTGCCAGCAGCATGCCCCAGCATGCCTACGAGCAGTACTTC
TRBD1	TRBV27	.	TRBJ1-6	CASSSSDRSDLHF	TGTGCCAGCAGTTCCTCGGACAGGAGCGACCTCCACTTT
.	TRBV29-1	.	TRBJ1-2	CSAWTTRGYTF	TGCAGCGCTTGGACAACCCGTGGCTACACCTTC
.	TRBV7-9	.	TRBJ1-2	CASSPTGTRDGYTF	TGTGCCAGCAGCCCGACCGGGACAAGGGATGGCTACACCTTC
TRBD2	TRBV7-9	.	TRBJ2-1	CASSLGASGKNKNEQFF	TGTGCCAGCAGCTTAGGGGCTAGCGGGAAAAATAAGAATGAGCAGTTCTTC
TRBD1	TRBV27	.	TRBJ1-5	CASSLGRGRQPQHF	TGTGCCAGCAGTTTAGGCAGGGGGAGGCAGCCCCAGCATTTT
.	TRBV19	few	TRBJ1-1	CASSLGENTEAFF	TGTGCCAGTTCCCTCGGTGAGAACACTGAAGCTTTCTTT
.	TRBV29-1	.	TRBJ1-1	CSVDGLRNTEAFF	TGCAGCGTCGACGGACTGAGGAACACTGAAGCTTTCTTT
.	TRBV4-1	.	TRBJ2-2	CASSQEGDTGELFF	TGCGCCAGCAGCCAAGAGGGCGACACCGGGGAGCTGTTTTTT
.	TRBV4-1	.	TRBJ2-7	CASSQDWGDNYEQYF	TGCGCCAGCAGCCAAGATTGGGGGGACAACTACGAGCAGTACTTC
TRBD1	TRBV4-1	.	TRBJ1-1	CASSQPGQLNTEAFF	TGCGCCAGCAGCCAACCGGGACAGCTGAACACTGAAGCTTTCTTT
.	TRBV5-6	once	TRBJ2-7	CASSLAGTTLSQYF	TGTGCCAGCAGCTTGGCCGGGACCACACTTTCCCAGTACTTC
TRBD1	TRBV27	few	TRBJ1-5	CASSPGQGNQPQHF	TGTGCCAGCAGTCCCGGACAGGGCAATCAGCCCCAGCATTTT
.	TRBV5-6	.	TRBJ1-2	CASSLPNYGYTF	TGTGCCAGCAGCTTGCCCAACTATGGCTACACCTTC